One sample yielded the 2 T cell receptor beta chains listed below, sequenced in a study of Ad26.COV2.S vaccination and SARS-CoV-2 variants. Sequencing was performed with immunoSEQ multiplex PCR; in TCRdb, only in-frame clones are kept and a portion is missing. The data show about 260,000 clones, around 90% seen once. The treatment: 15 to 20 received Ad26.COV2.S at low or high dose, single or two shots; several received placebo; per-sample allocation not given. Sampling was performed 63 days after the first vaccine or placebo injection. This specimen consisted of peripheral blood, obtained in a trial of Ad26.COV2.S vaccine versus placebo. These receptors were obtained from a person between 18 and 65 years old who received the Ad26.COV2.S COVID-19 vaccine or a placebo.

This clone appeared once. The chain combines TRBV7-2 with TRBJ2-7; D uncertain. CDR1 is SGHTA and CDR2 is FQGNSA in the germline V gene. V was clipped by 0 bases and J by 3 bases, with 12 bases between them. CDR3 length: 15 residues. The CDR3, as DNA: TGTGCCAGCAGCTTAGCGGGGTCCCCCGTCTACGAGCAGTACGTC. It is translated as CASSLAGSPVYEQYV.

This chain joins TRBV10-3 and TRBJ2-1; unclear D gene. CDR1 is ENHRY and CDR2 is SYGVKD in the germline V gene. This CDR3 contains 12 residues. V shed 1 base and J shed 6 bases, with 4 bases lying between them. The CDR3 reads CAISEWGNEQFF. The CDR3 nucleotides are TGTGCCATCAGTGAGTGGGGCAATGAGCAGTTCTTC.